The following is a T cell receptor (beta chain) sequence with its context. This table comes from immunoSEQ multiplex PCR, and its TCRdb copy is limited to in-frame clones, with some not included. This table has roughly 68,000 clones, roughly three quarters appearing once. This sample stems from a study of blood T cell repertoires in COVID-19. The wider study: Samples taken during acute and convalescent COVID-19 were collected in the United States, Italy and Spain. Nucleic acid was either cDNA or gDNA, and it came from T cells, B-cell-depleted T cells, or PBMCs.

J was trimmed by 8 bases and V by 6 bases; bases with no gene match: 16. CDR1 is MNHEY and CDR2 is SVGEGT in the germline V gene. The CDR3 extends over 16 amino acids. This sequence originates from a human donor in a cohort sampled during active COVID-19. The chain is built from TRBV6-2 or TRBV6-3 and TRBJ2-1; 7 bases agree with TRBD2. Sequenced input: peripheral blood. The CDR3 nucleotides read TGTGCCAGCAGCCCGAGGTGGGAGGGCCTCCCGGATGAGCAGTTCTTC. It encodes CASSPRWEGLPDEQFF.